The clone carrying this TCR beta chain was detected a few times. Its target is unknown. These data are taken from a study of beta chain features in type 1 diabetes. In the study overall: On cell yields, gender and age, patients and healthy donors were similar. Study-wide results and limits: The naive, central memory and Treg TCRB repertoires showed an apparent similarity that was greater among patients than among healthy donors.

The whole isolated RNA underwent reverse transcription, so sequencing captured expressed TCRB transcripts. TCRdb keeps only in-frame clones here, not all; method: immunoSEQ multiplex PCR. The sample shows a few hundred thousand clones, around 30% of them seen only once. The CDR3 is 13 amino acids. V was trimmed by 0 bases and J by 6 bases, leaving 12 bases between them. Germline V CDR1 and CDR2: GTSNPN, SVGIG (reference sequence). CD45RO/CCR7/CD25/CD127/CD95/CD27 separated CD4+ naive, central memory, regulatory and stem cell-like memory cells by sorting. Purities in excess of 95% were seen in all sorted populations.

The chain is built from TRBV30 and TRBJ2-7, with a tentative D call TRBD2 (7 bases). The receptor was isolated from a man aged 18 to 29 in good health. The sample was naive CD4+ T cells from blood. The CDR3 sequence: CAWSVLGGPEQYF. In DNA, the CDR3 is TGTGCCTGGAGTGTACTGGGGGGGCCCGAGCAGTACTTC.